These T cell receptor beta chains were read from a single sample in a study of graft-versus-host responses after intestinal transplantation. Some clones are missing from TCRdb's copy, which holds only in-frame ones; the method was immunoSEQ multiplex PCR. The repertoire holds under 100,000 clones, around 80% seen once, with 0.83% in the top ten. Their target antigens are unknown. The sequences come from unstimulated CD4+ T cells sorted from spleen or lymph node cells, collected before intestinal transplant. Receptor source: a human donor who received an intestinal transplant. Each CDR3 is given with its conserved first and last residue. The D gene is left open where the match is weak. Part of the rows lack a size; the others show once, few, many or a class for expanded clones.

V gene	clone size	D gene	J gene	CDR3 protein	CDR3 DNA
TRBV7-8	NA	NA	TRBJ2-7	CASSLTDSNEFYEQYF	TGTGCCAGCAGCCTAACGGACAGCAATGAGTTCTACGAGCAGTACTTC
TRBV11-3	NA	TRBD1	TRBJ2-2	CASSRDRGNTGELFF	TGTGCCAGCAGCCGAGACAGGGGTAACACCGGGGAGCTGTTTTTT
TRBV2	once	TRBD1	TRBJ1-4	CASSWGQGSEKLFF	TGTGCCAGCAGTTGGGGACAGGGTTCTGAAAAACTGTTTTTT
TRBV7-9	once	NA	TRBJ1-4	CASSLRRGATNEKLFF	TGTGCCAGCAGCTTACGTCGGGGGGCAACTAATGAAAAACTGTTTTTT
TRBV4-2	NA	NA	TRBJ1-6	CASSQGDFSPLHF	TGTGCCAGCAGCCAGGGAGATTTTTCACCCCTCCACTTT
TRBV19	NA	NA	TRBJ2-1	CASTTSYSYNEQFF	TGTGCCAGCACGACTAGTTACTCCTACAATGAGCAGTTCTTC
TRBV2	few	NA	TRBJ2-1	CASGGAVYNEQFF	TGTGCCAGCGGGGGGGCCGTCTACAATGAGCAGTTCTTC
TRBV10-3	NA	NA	TRBJ1-1	CAIRGRDTEAFF	TGTGCCATCAGAGGGAGGGACACTGAAGCTTTCTTT
TRBV11-2	NA	NA	TRBJ2-1	CASSLDRTKEQFF	TGTGCCAGCAGCTTAGATAGGACAAAAGAGCAGTTCTTC
TRBV5-1	NA	NA	TRBJ2-2	CASSQGAGATGELFF	TGCGCCAGCAGCCAGGGGGCGGGGGCCACCGGGGAGCTGTTTTTT
TRBV27	NA	TRBD2	TRBJ2-3	CASSSPGLAGGRASTDTQYF	TGTGCCAGCAGTAGTCCGGGACTAGCGGGAGGGCGTGCTAGCACAGATACGCAGTATTTT
TRBV20-1	NA	NA	TRBJ2-4	CSARLGIQYF	TGCAGTGCGAGACTAGGCATTCAGTACTTC
TRBV7-8	NA	NA	TRBJ1-5	CASSLATQGAQHF	TGTGCCAGCAGCTTAGCGACACAGGGCGCCCAGCATTTT
TRBV19	NA	NA	TRBJ1-2	CASSLFLKAGTNYGYTF	TGTGCCAGTAGCCTATTTTTGAAAGCCGGGACTAACTATGGCTACACCTTC
TRBV2	NA	NA	TRBJ2-3	CASIIGGFTDTQYF	TGTGCCAGCATAATTGGGGGCTTCACAGATACGCAGTATTTT
TRBV5-5	NA	NA	TRBJ2-2	CASSYREANTGELFF	TGTGCCAGCAGCTACCGGGAAGCGAACACCGGGGAGCTGTTTTTT
TRBV10-3	NA	NA	TRBJ1-5	CAISGSPYYRNQPQHF	TGTGCCATCAGTGGGTCGCCCTACTACCGCAATCAGCCCCAGCATTTT
TRBV11-2	NA	NA	TRBJ2-5	CASSTDRQETQYF	TGTGCCAGCAGCACGGACAGACAAGAGACCCAGTACTTC
TRBV6-6	NA	NA	TRBJ1-4	CASGQGGEKLFF	TGTGCCAGCGGGCAGGGTGGTGAAAAACTGTTTTTT
TRBV4-1	NA	TRBD2	TRBJ2-3	CASSQKGASGGAWTDTQYF	TGCGCCAGCAGCCAAAAAGGGGCTAGCGGGGGGGCCTGGACAGATACGCAGTATTTT
TRBV10-3	NA	TRBD2	TRBJ2-2	CAIRVAGTTGELFF	TGTGCCATCAGGGTAGCGGGGACCACCGGGGAGCTGTTTTTT
TRBV5-1	NA	NA	TRBJ1-2	CASSPLRAGYGYTF	TGCGCCAGCAGCCCCCTCCGGGCGGGCTATGGCTACACCTTC
TRBV7-2	NA	NA	TRBJ2-3	CASRWRQSTDTQYF	TGTGCCAGCAGATGGAGACAGAGCACAGATACGCAGTATTTT
TRBV6-1	few	NA	TRBJ1-5	CASSELQAPQPQHF	TGTGCCAGCAGTGAATTACAGGCTCCTCAGCCCCAGCATTTT
TRBV10-3	NA	NA	TRBJ1-2	CASSLDTFPDGYTF	TGTGCCAGCAGTTTGGACACCTTCCCAGATGGCTACACCTTC
TRBV7-2	NA	TRBD1	TRBJ2-1	CASSYGQGAWGEQFF	TGTGCCAGCAGCTACGGACAGGGGGCCTGGGGTGAGCAGTTCTTC
TRBV6-5	NA	TRBD1	TRBJ1-2	CASSPGTGNGYTF	TGTGCCAGCAGTCCCGGGACAGGGAACGGCTACACCTTC
TRBV21-1	NA	NA	TRBJ2-7	CASSKPGTHSYEQYF	TGTGCCAGCAGCAAACCCGGGACACACTCCTACGAGCAGTACTTC
TRBV11-2	NA	NA	TRBJ2-7	CASSLDRESTGQYF	TGTGCCAGCAGCTTAGATAGGGAGTCTACGGGGCAGTACTTC
TRBV6-5	NA	TRBD2	TRBJ2-5	CASRGLALQETQYF	TGTGCCAGCCGGGGACTAGCTTTACAAGAGACCCAGTACTTC
TRBV4-1	NA	TRBD1	TRBJ2-7	CASSQVQGQGYEQYF	TGCGCCAGCAGCCAAGTTCAGGGACAGGGATACGAGCAGTACTTC
TRBV5-4	NA	TRBD1	TRBJ1-2	CASSEQGRGYTF	TGTGCCAGCAGCGAACAGGGGCGAGGCTACACCTTC
TRBV21-1	NA	NA	TRBJ2-1	CASSKFRPGQGGNDEQFF	TGTGCCAGCAGCAAATTTCGCCCTGGACAGGGAGGTAACGATGAGCAGTTCTTC
TRBV4-1	once	TRBD2	TRBJ2-1	CASSPRLAGDYNEQFF	TGCGCCAGCAGCCCCCGACTAGCGGGGGATTACAATGAGCAGTTCTTC
TRBV28	NA	NA	TRBJ2-1	CASSLAGPTYNEQFF	TGTGCCAGCAGTTTAGCGGGGCCCACCTACAATGAGCAGTTCTTC
TRBV6-6	NA	TRBD2	TRBJ2-7	CASSYSKVAGGYEQYF	TGTGCCAGCAGTTACTCGAAGGTAGCGGGGGGCTACGAGCAGTACTTC
TRBV9	NA	NA	TRBJ2-5	CASSVTGQGDQYF	TGTGCCAGCAGCGTGACAGGCCAAGGGGACCAGTACTTC
TRBV19	NA	NA	TRBJ2-6	CASSIVWQTAGANVLTF	TGTGCCAGTAGTATAGTGTGGCAGACAGCAGGGGCCAACGTCCTGACTTTC
TRBV7-8	NA	TRBD2	TRBJ2-1	CASSEGLAGVGEQFF	TGTGCCAGCAGCGAGGGACTAGCGGGAGTGGGTGAGCAGTTCTTC
TRBV7-9	NA	TRBD1	TRBJ1-4	CASRGLGEKLFF	TGTGCCAGTAGGGGGCTGGGTGAAAAACTGTTTTTT
TRBV6-1	few	TRBD1	TRBJ1-1	CASSEALRQGDFF	TGTGCCAGCAGTGAGGCTTTAAGACAGGGGGATTTCTTT
TRBV19	NA	NA	TRBJ1-4	CASSIRGFRTRDNEKLFF	TGTGCCAGTAGTATACGGGGATTCCGCACGAGGGATAATGAAAAACTGTTTTTT
TRBV5-4	NA	TRBD2	TRBJ2-1	CASSLAPSGQYNEQFF	TGTGCCAGCAGCTTGGCTCCTAGCGGGCAGTACAATGAGCAGTTCTTC
TRBV29-1	NA	NA	TRBJ2-5	CSVRVGGYQETQYF	TGCAGCGTGAGGGTCGGAGGGTACCAAGAGACCCAGTACTTC
TRBV27	NA	TRBD2	TRBJ2-7	CASSRLAGGIREQYF	TGTGCCAGCAGTCGTCTAGCGGGAGGGATCCGCGAGCAGTACTTC
TRBV28	NA	NA	TRBJ2-2	CASMRYSNTGELFF	TGTGCCAGCATGAGGTATTCGAACACCGGGGAGCTGTTTTTT
TRBV5-1	NA	NA	TRBJ2-5	CASRAGLGKETQYF	TGCGCCAGCAGAGCGGGTCTGGGGAAGGAGACCCAGTACTTC
TRBV5-1	NA	NA	TRBJ2-3	CASSDWMGPGTDTQYF	TGCGCCAGCAGCGATTGGATGGGCCCTGGCACAGATACGCAGTATTTT
TRBV28	NA	NA	TRBJ2-1	CASNWGHYNEQFF	TGTGCCAGCAATTGGGGCCACTACAATGAGCAGTTCTTC
TRBV11-2	NA	NA	TRBJ2-1	CASGRASVIYNEQFF	TGTGCCAGCGGCCGGGCTAGCGTTATCTACAATGAGCAGTTCTTC
TRBV5-8	NA	NA	TRBJ2-3	CASSATGVGQYF	TGTGCCAGCAGCGCAACGGGGGTAGGGCAGTATTTT
TRBV6-5	NA	TRBD1	TRBJ2-2	CASSYTGTGRTGELFF	TGTGCCAGCAGTTACACGGGGACAGGGCGCACCGGGGAGCTGTTTTTT
TRBV27	NA	TRBD2	TRBJ2-5	CASIPRAGGGMGGETQYF	TGTGCCAGCATCCCACGAGCGGGGGGAGGGATGGGCGGCGAGACCCAGTACTTC
TRBV7-2	NA	NA	TRBJ2-1	CASSFATGYWNEQFF	TGTGCCAGCAGCTTCGCGACGGGGTATTGGAATGAGCAGTTCTTC
TRBV6-1	once	TRBD2	TRBJ2-5	CASGDYQETQYF	TGTGCCAGTGGGGACTATCAAGAGACCCAGTACTTC
TRBV5-5	NA	NA	TRBJ1-2	CASSFGGRVYGYTF	TGTGCCAGCAGCTTCGGGGGGCGAGTTTATGGCTACACCTTC
TRBV27	NA	NA	TRBJ1-1	CASSPNYDTEAFF	TGTGCCAGCAGTCCCAACTATGACACTGAAGCTTTCTTT
TRBV11-2	NA	TRBD1	TRBJ2-7	CASSSLGQGASYEQYF	TGTGCCAGCAGCTCACTAGGCCAGGGGGCCAGTTACGAGCAGTACTTC
TRBV6-6	few	NA	TRBJ1-2	CASSYSGGNYGYTF	TGTGCCAGCAGTTACTCCGGCGGTAACTATGGCTACACCTTC